The 30 T cell receptor beta chains given below trace back to one sample, sequenced in a study of T-cell reconstitution after alpha-beta-depleted transplantation in children. A library of TCRbeta sequences, prepared with unique molecular identifiers, was generated. TCRdb fed the PCR reads into MiXCR, producing one record per CDR3 protein. The sample yields around 240,000 distinct CDR3 sequences, approximately 8% seen once. The sequenced sample was PBMCs, mostly from graft donor cells, obtained 180 days after TCRalphabeta/CD19-depleted stem cell transplant. These receptors were obtained from a male patient younger than 18 who had a stem cell transplant for acute lymphoblastic leukemia, so the T cells may come from the graft donor.

This clonotype was found many times. The chain has TRBV15 and TRBJ1-2; possibly TRBD1 for D (5 bases). The CDR3 runs to 13 residues. Germline CDR1 and CDR2: LNHNV and YYDKDF (reference sequence). The V end lost 0 bases, the J end lost 4 bases, and 6 bases lay between the germline ends. This chain's CDR3 is CATSRDGGYGYTF. The CDR3 bases are TGTGCCACCAGCAGAGACGGGGGCTATGGCTACACCTTC. Full variable domain (outside the CDR3, taken from reference TRBV15 and TRBJ1-2): DAMVIQNPRYQVTQFGKPVTLSCSQTLNHNVMYWYQQKSSQAPKLLFHYYDKDFNNEADTPDNFQSRRPNTSFCFLDIRSPGLGDTAMYLCATSRDGGYGYTFGSGTRLTVV.

This clonotype was counted at least ten times. J is TRBJ2-5 and V is TRBV7-8; perhaps TRBD2 as D (6 bases). Germline values: CDR1 SGHVS, CDR2 FQNEAQ. The length of the CDR3 is 16 residues. The V end was cut by 6 bases, the J end by 0 bases, with 17 bases between. The CDR3 bases are TGTGCCAGCAGTACTAACCGGGACTCCTACCAAGAGACCCAGTACTTC. This codes for CASSTNRDSYQETQYF.

This clonotype was found many times. The chain links TRBV12-3 or TRBV12-4 to TRBJ2-6; no definite D call. V dropped 10 bases and J dropped 0 bases, with 4 bases sitting between them. The CDR3 runs to 12 residues. The CDR3 DNA reads as TGTGCCACCGACTCTGGGGCCAACGTCCTGACTTTC. Amino acid sequence: CATDSGANVLTF.

In its sample, this clonotype was seen many times. The rearrangement uses TRBV7-9 and TRBJ1-2; 7 bases are a match to TRBD1. The CDR3 spans 15 residues. The V segment lost 0 bases and the J segment 4 bases; nucleotides outside the gene matches: 5. Germline V gene sequence: CDR1 SEHNR, CDR2 FQNEAQ (reference sequence). CDR3 coding DNA: TGTGCCAGCAGCTTAGCGGGACAGCGCCCCTATGGCTACACCTTC. The encoded protein is CASSLAGQRPYGYTF.

This clonotype was seen repeatedly, ten times or more. The chain combines TRBV29-1 with TRBJ2-5; no clear D. The V end was cut by 4 bases, the J end by 6 bases, with 12 bases between. This CDR3 contains 12 residues. CDR1 is SQVTM, CDR2 ANQGSEA, per germline. The CDR3 region is CSVVKGGKTQYF. The CDR3 DNA sequence: TGCAGCGTTGTAAAGGGTGGGAAGACCCAGTACTTC.

This clonotype was seen at least ten times. The V and J genes are TRBV5-1 and TRBJ1-2; 7 positions agree with TRBD1. Germline V lookup: CDR1 SGHRS, CDR2 YFSETQ. V shed 4 bases, J shed 0 bases, and the junction held 6 bases outside the gene matches. There are 15 residues in the CDR3. CDR3 DNA: TGCGCCAGCAGCCTCCGGGACAGAACTAACTATGGCTACACCTTC. Its translation is CASSLRDRTNYGYTF. Full variable domain (outside the CDR3, taken from reference TRBV5-1 and TRBJ1-2): KAGVTQTPRYLIKTRGQQVTLSCSPISGHRSVSWYQQTPGQGLQFLFEYFSETQRNKGNFPGRFSGRQFSNSRSEMNVSTLELGDSALYLCASSLRDRTNYGYTFGSGTRLTVV.

This clonotype was picked up many times. The V and J genes are TRBV3-1 and TRBJ2-7; possibly TRBD2 for D (5 bases). The CDR3 has 14 residues. The germline gives CDR1 LGHDT, CDR2 YNNKEL (reference sequence). Deletions cut 4 bases from V and 2 bases from J, with 12 bases between. This chain's CDR3 is CASSPEAAAYEQYF. In DNA form, the CDR3 reads TGTGCCAGCAGCCCGGAAGCGGCAGCCTACGAGCAGTACTTC.

In this sample, this clonotype turned up many times. The CDR3 coding sequence is TGTGCCAGCAGCTTGGTGGGGAGGTCTTTCTTT. Translated: CASSLVGRSFF. The chain joins TRBV5-8 to TRBJ1-1; D remains ambiguous. Germline V gene sequence: CDR1 SGHTS, CDR2 YDEGEE. The CDR3 is made up of 11 amino acids. V lost 0 bases, J lost 12 bases, and 9 bases lay in between. The entire variable domain, with the rest obtained from reference TRBV5-8 and TRBJ1-1, is as follows: EAGVTQSPTHLIKTRGQQATLRCSPISGHTSVYWYQQALGLGLQFLLWYDEGEERNRGNFPPRFSGRQFPNYSSELNVNALELEDSALYLCASSLVGRSFFGQGTRLTVV.

The table lists this clonotype with many counts. This chain uses TRBV4-3 with TRBJ2-7, with TRBD1 matching over 9 bases. The length of the CDR3 is 15 residues. Germline-derived CDR1 and CDR2 are LGHNA and YSLEER. Losses at the gene ends were 0 bases for V and 2 bases for J; bases not matched to a gene: 2. The CDR3 region has the DNA TGCGCCAGCAGCCAAGAGTGGACAGGGGCCTACGAGCAGTACTTC. This translates into CASSQEWTGAYEQYF.

This clonotype was picked up many times. This chain connects TRBV6-2 or TRBV6-3 to TRBJ1-5; 9 positions agree with TRBD1. There are 18 residues in the CDR3. The germline gives CDR1 MNHEY, CDR2 SVGEGT. J gave up 0 bases and V 0 bases, and 6 bases lay outside the gene matches. As DNA, the CDR3 is TGTGCCAGCAGTTACTCGGACAGGGGAATGAATAGCAATCAGCCCCAGCATTTT. Amino acid sequence: CASSYSDRGMNSNQPQHF.

This clonotype was picked up many times. The rearrangement joins TRBV4-1 to TRBJ1-5; 8 positions match TRBD1. The CDR3 is 15 residues long. Germline trimming cut 4 bases from V and 6 bases from J; bases unmatched to any gene: 8. Germline V gene sequence: CDR1 MGHRA, CDR2 YSYEKL. DNA of the CDR3: TGCGCCAGCAGCCTCACCCAGGGGGCCGGTCAGCCCCAGCATTTT. Residues: CASSLTQGAGQPQHF.

The sample holds many counts of this clonotype. The chain joins TRBV5-4 to TRBJ2-3; TRBD2 matches at 8 bases. The CDR3 has 19 residues. V shed 0 bases, J shed 4 bases, and the junction held 16 bases outside the gene matches. Germline V gene data show CDR1 as SGHNT and CDR2 as YYREEE (reference sequence). CDR3 sequence (DNA): TGTGCCAGCAGCTTGGCTTCCCTACTAGCGGCACCCTTCCCAGATACGCAGTATTTT. This gives the protein CASSLASLLAAPFPDTQYF.

This clonotype was seen at least ten times. The chain couples TRBV5-1 to TRBJ1-3; 7 bases align to TRBD1. V was pared by 4 bases and J by 3 bases, with 7 bases of the junction left unmatched. The CDR3 spans 15 residues. Germline lookup yields CDR1 SGHRS and CDR2 YFSETQ. The CDR3 region has the DNA TGCGCCAGCAGCCTCGACAGACAGGGTGGAAACACCATATATTTT. It is translated as CASSLDRQGGNTIYF. The full variable domain, rest sourced from reference TRBV5-1 and TRBJ1-3, is KAGVTQTPRYLIKTRGQQVTLSCSPISGHRSVSWYQQTPGQGLQFLFEYFSETQRNKGNFPGRFSGRQFSNSRSEMNVSTLELGDSALYLCASSLDRQGGNTIYFGEGSWLTVV.

This clonotype was recorded at least ten times. The V and J genes are TRBV5-1 and TRBJ1-2; D ambiguous. The germline CDR1 and CDR2 sequences are SGHRS and YFSETQ. This CDR3 is 11 amino acids long. Trimming removed 2 bases from V and 7 bases from J, with 6 bases in between. CDR3 bases: TGCGCCAGCAGCTTACAAGGTGGCTACACCTTC. As protein: CASSLQGGYTF.

This clonotype was observed many times. V and J are TRBV7-8 and TRBJ1-2; TRBD1 matches at 11 bases. The germline CDR1 and CDR2 sequences are SGHVS and FQNEAQ. V was clipped by 1 base and J by 4 bases; unmatched bases: 8. The CDR3 is 17 amino acids. The CDR3 spells CASSLGTGGAKVYGYTF. CDR3 in DNA: TGTGCCAGCAGCTTAGGGACAGGGGGCGCAAAGGTCTATGGCTACACCTTC. Using reference TRBV7-8 and TRBJ1-2 for the parts outside the CDR3, the full variable domain is GAGVSQSPRYKVAKRGQDVALRCDPISGHVSLFWYQQALGQGPEFLTYFQNEAQLDKSGLPSDRFFAERPEGSVSTLKIQRTQQEDSAVYLCASSLGTGGAKVYGYTFGSGTRLTVV.

This clonotype was detected many times. The rearrangement links TRBV7-2 to TRBJ2-1; unclear D gene. Trimming shortened V by 4 bases and J by 10 bases, and 14 bases separated the two germline ends. This CDR3 spans 13 amino acids. Germline CDR1 and CDR2: SGHTA and FQGNSA. The CDR3 DNA follows: TGTGCCAGCAGCTGGGTGGCTTATCGGGAGCAGTTCTTC. This codes for CASSWVAYREQFF.

The J gene is TRBJ1-1, the V gene TRBV7-3, with TRBD1 as a possible D gene (5 bases). Germline V gives CDR1 SGHTA, CDR2 FQGTGA. Trimming stripped 1 base from V and 4 bases from J, with 7 bases between. There are 13 residues in the CDR3. The CDR3 spells CASSLKTATEAFF. As DNA, the CDR3 is TGTGCCAGCAGCTTAAAGACAGCCACTGAAGCTTTCTTT.

About this clonotype: A much larger clone differs by one base, so this may be a read error. In nucleotides, the CDR3 is TGTGCCAGCAGAGAAACCGGGACAGCAAATGAAAAACTGTTTTTT. This sequence encodes CASRETGTANEKLFF. This rearrangement joins TRBV2 to TRBJ1-4, with 7 bases that match TRBD1. CDR3 length: 15 amino acids. Germline V gives CDR1 SNHLY, CDR2 FYNNEI. Losses at the gene ends were 6 bases for V and 5 bases for J; bases not matched to a gene: 9.

This clonotype was seen many times. V usage is TRBV5-1 and J usage is TRBJ2-2; a weak D match, TRBD2 (6 bases). This CDR3 region has 15 residues. Germline CDR1 reads SGHRS; CDR2 reads YFSETQ. Trimming removed 4 bases at V and 5 bases at J, with 15 bases between. CDR3 region: CASSPRRVGTGELFF. CDR3 DNA: TGCGCCAGCAGCCCCAGGAGGGTTGGGACCGGGGAGCTGTTTTTT.

This clonotype was seen more than once but under ten times. V usage is TRBV29-1 and J usage is TRBJ1-2; unclear D gene. V was pared by 4 bases and J by 4 bases, with 13 bases between. This CDR3 has 13 residues. CDR1 is SQVTM and CDR2 is ANQGSEA in the germline V gene. CDR3 amino acids: CSVVQPFSYGYTF. The DNA for the CDR3 is TGCAGCGTTGTACAGCCATTTAGCTATGGCTACACCTTC.

This clonotype was picked up many times. The rearrangement uses TRBV11-2 and TRBJ2-2, with 9 bases that match TRBD1. Germline values: CDR1 SGHAT, CDR2 FQNNGV. CDR3 size: 18 residues. Trimming removed 5 bases from V and 5 bases from J; junction bases left unmatched: 15. The CDR3 nucleotides are TGTGCCAGCAGCCGGACAGGGGTGGCGCGGGAGAAGACCGGGGAGCTGTTTTTT. This translates into CASSRTGVAREKTGELFF.

This clonotype was counted ten times or more. This chain connects TRBV28 to TRBJ1-1, with a possible D match to TRBD1 (6 bases). The V end was cut by 7 bases, the J end by 10 bases, with 16 bases between. From germline, CDR1 is MDHEN and CDR2 SYDVKM. The CDR3 spans 12 residues. CDR3 coding DNA: TGTGCCAGCACCCTACAGGGACGGGGAGCTTTCTTT. Translation: CASTLQGRGAFF.

At least ten counts were recorded for this clonotype. The gene calls are TRBV2 and TRBJ2-3; 7 bases line up with TRBD2. This CDR3 is 16 amino acids long. V dropped 7 bases and J dropped 2; count of bases not matched to a gene: 12. Germline lookup yields CDR1 SNHLY and CDR2 FYNNEI. The CDR3 loop reads CASTTRTSDYTDTQYF. The CDR3 DNA sequence: TGTGCCAGCACCACCCGGACTAGTGACTACACAGATACGCAGTATTTT.

The sample holds many counts of this clonotype. The chain carries TRBV11-2 and TRBJ2-7, with a tentative D call TRBD1 (5 bases). The CDR3 consists of 15 residues. With 0 bases removed from V and 1 base from J, the gap between germline ends came to 10 bases. Germline V gene data show CDR1 as SGHAT and CDR2 as FQNNGV. The CDR3 coding sequence is TGTGCCAGCAGCTTAGATCCAGCAGGGTCCTACGAGCAGTACTTC. It translates to CASSLDPAGSYEQYF.

This clonotype has ten or more counts. The chain carries TRBV10-2 and TRBJ2-3; TRBD2 aligns across 9 bases. CDR3 length: 16 amino acids. V dropped 6 bases and J dropped 5; count of bases not matched to a gene: 12. Germline loops: CDR1 WSHSY, CDR2 SAAADI. In DNA form, the CDR3 reads TGCGCCAGCAGAGTAGCGGGGGCCCAGTGGGGAGATACGCAGTATTTT. Its translation is CASRVAGAQWGDTQYF.

This clonotype came up many times. The chain links TRBV4-3 to TRBJ2-1; no clear D. The germline V and J ends were trimmed by 5 bases and 7 bases, with 15 bases remaining between them. CDR1 and CDR2 from the germline V gene are LGHNA and YSLEER. This CDR3 contains 14 residues. As DNA, the CDR3 is TGCGCCAGCAGCTCAAGATATCCGAGAAATGAGCAGTTCTTC. The encoded protein is CASSSRYPRNEQFF.

This clonotype has a count of ten or more. This sequence joins TRBV27 and TRBJ2-7; 10 bases line up with TRBD2. The CDR3 spans 17 residues. Germline loops: CDR1 MNHEY, CDR2 SMNVEV (reference sequence). J was trimmed by 3 bases and V by 2 bases; bases with no gene match: 10. The CDR3 sequence: CASSLRPFLAGVYEQYF. The CDR3, as DNA: TGTGCCAGCAGTTTACGTCCTTTCCTAGCGGGAGTCTACGAGCAGTACTTC.

This clonotype was recorded at least ten times. One junction end does not reproduce the germline sequence, and a read error may be involved. CDR3 nucleotide sequence: TGTGCCAGCAGCAATGGACAGCCCAGGGGGGGAGACTTC. Amino acids: CASSNGQPRGGDF. The gene calls are TRBV7-2 and TRBJ2-7, with D perhaps given as TRBD1 or TRBD2 (7 bases each). There are 13 residues in the CDR3. Germline CDR1 reads SGHTA; CDR2 reads FQGNSA.

About this clonotype itself: A much larger clone lies a single base off, so this may be a read error. The V and J genes are TRBV10-3 and TRBJ1-3, with 7 bases lining up with TRBD1. V gave up 6 bases and J gave up 7 bases; unmatched junction bases: 6. CDR3 length equals 13 residues. The germline V gene encodes CDR1 ENHRY and CDR2 SYGVKD. Written as DNA, the CDR3 is TGTGCCATCAGAACAGGGGATAAGAACACCATATATTTT. Amino acid sequence: CAIRTGDKNTIYF.

J is TRBJ2-1 and V is TRBV29-1; 9 positions match TRBD1. The germline gives CDR1 SQVTM, CDR2 ANQGSEA. The CDR3 runs to 14 residues. After removal of 3 bases from V and 5 bases from J, the junction contained 5 bases not matched to a gene. The CDR3 DNA follows: TGCAGCGTTGAGGGGGGGACAGGGCACAATGAGCAGTTCTTC. Protein sequence: CSVEGGTGHNEQFF.